This T cell receptor (beta chain) was documented in a study of T-cell reconstitution after alpha-beta-depleted transplantation in children. V gave up 7 bases and J gave up 9 bases, with 13 bases separating them. This CDR3 has 12 amino acids. Germline V gene data show CDR1 as MDHEN and CDR2 as SYDVKM. The TCRbeta library incorporated unique molecular identifiers. Each CDR3 protein gets one entry after TCRdb re-called the PCR reads with MiXCR. The sample lists 100,000 to 120,000 distinct CDR3 sequences, about 6.4% occurring once. The sample in question was PBMCs, mostly from graft donor cells, obtained 360 days after TCRalphabeta/CD19-depleted stem cell transplant. The sequence was obtained from a male patient between 2 and 15 years old who had a stem cell transplant for acute lymphoblastic leukemia, so the T cells may come from the graft donor. V usage is TRBV28 and J usage is TRBJ2-1, with unresolved D. The CDR3 loop is CASTLEASEQFF. In nucleotides, the CDR3 is TGTGCCAGCACTCTAGAAGCTTCTGAGCAGTTCTTC.